This T cell receptor beta chain appears in the sequencing data of a study of CD8 T cells in ankylosing spondylitis. As the method for making TCR beta libraries, quantitative 5'-RACE with molecular barcodes was used. TCRdb called the 5' RACE reads again in MiXCR, with one record for every CDR3 protein. The sample has 350,000 to 550,000 distinct CDR3 sequences; roughly 26% are singletons. This clonotype showed up just a few times. Its specificity is not known. Study-wide points: Disease-linked clones were found to be CD8+ and relatively rare in peripheral blood. The study looked at matched synovial fluid samples from ankylosing spondylitis patients. Disease-linked clones were reported to be significantly enriched there. A motif of eight highly homologous TCR beta variants was seen as apparently characteristic of ankylosing spondylitis blood.

J lost 2 bases, V lost 5 bases, and 13 bases had no gene match. CDR1 and CDR2 from the germline V gene are SGHRS and YFSETQ. The CDR3 contains 19 residues. The chain uses TRBV5-1 and TRBJ2-3, with 14 bases matching TRBD2. The material sequenced was blood, either unsorted or a sorted T cell fraction (not recorded which). This sequence was found in a male donor with ankylosing spondylitis. Here the CDR3 reads CASSRKTGTSGSTTDTQYF. The CDR3 region has the DNA TGCGCCAGCAGTCGTAAGACCGGGACTAGCGGGAGTACCACAGATACGCAGTATTTT.